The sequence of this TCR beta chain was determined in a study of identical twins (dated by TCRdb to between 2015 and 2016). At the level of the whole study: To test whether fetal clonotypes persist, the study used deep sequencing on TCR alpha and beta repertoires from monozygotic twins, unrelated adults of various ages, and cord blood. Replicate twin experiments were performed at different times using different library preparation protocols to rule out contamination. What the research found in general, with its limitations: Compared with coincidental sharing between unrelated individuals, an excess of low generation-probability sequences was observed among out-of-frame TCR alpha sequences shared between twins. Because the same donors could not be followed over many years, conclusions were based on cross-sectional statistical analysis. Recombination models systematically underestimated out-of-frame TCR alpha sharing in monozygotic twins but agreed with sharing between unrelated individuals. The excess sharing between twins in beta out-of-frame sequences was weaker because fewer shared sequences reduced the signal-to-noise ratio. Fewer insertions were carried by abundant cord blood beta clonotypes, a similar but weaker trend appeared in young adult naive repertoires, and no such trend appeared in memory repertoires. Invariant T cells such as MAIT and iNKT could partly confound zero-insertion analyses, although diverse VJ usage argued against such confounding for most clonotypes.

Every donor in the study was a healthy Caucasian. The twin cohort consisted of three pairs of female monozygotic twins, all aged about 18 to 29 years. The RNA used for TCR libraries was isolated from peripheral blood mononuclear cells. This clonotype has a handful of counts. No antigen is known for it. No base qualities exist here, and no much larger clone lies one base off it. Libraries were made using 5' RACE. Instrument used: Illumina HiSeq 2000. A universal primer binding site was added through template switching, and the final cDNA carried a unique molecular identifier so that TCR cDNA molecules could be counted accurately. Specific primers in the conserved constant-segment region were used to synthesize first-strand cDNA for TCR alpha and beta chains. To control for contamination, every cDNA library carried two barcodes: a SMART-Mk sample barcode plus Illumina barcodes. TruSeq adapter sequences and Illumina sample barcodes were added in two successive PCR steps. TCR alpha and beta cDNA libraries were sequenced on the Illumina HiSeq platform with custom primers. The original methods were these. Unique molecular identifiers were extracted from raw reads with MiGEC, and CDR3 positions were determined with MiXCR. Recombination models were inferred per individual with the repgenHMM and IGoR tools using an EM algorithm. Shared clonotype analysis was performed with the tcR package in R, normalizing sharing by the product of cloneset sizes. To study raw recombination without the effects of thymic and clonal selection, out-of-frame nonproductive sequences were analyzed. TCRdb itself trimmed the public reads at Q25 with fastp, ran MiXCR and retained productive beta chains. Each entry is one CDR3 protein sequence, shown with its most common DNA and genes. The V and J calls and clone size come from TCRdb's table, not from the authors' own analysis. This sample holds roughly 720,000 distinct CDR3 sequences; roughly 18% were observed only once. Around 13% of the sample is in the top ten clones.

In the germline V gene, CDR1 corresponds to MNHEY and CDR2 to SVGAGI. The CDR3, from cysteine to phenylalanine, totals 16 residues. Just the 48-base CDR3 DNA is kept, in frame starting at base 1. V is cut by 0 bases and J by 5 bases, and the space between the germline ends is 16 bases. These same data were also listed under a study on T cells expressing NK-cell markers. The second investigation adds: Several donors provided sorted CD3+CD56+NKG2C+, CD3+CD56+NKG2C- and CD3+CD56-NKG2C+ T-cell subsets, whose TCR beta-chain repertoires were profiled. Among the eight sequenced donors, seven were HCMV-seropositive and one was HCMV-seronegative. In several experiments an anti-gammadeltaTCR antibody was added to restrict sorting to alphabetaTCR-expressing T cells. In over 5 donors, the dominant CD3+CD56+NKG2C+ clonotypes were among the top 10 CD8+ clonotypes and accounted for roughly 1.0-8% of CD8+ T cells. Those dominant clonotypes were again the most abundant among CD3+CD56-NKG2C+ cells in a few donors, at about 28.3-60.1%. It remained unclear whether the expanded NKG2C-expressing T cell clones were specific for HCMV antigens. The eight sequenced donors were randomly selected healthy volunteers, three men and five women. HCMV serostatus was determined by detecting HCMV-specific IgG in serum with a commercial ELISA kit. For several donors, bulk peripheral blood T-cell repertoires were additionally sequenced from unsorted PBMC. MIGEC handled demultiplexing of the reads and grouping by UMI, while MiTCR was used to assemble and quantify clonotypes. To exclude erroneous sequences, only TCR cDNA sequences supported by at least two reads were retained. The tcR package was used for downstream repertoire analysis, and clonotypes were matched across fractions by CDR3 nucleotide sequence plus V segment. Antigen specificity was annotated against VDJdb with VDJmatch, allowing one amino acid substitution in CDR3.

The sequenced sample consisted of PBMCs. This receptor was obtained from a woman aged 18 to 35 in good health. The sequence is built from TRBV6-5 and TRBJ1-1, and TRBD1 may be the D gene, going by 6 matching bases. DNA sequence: TGTGCCAGCAGTTACTCGAGGGGGGTCCGGGGGACTGAAGCTTTCTTT. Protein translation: CASSYSRGVRGTEAFF.